The 26 T cell receptor beta chains below all came from one sample that was sequenced in a study of T cell repertoires in cytomegalovirus infection. TCRdb processed the reads anew with MiXCR; each CDR3 protein has one entry. The table includes hundreds of thousands of distinct CDR3 sequences, about 44% detected once. What these receptors recognize is not known. The sequenced sample was cultured PBMCs, obtained from culture after CMV antigen stimulation. These receptors were collected from a human donor in good health (CMV status not recorded). Some clones in this sample may be carry-over from other donors' samples.

The J gene is TRBJ2-3, the V gene TRBV6-1; the D is unclear. From germline, CDR1 is MNHNS and CDR2 SASEGT. Trimming removed 6 bases from V and 1 base from J, with 5 bases in between. The CDR3 runs 12 residues. The CDR3 region has the DNA TGTGCCAGCAGGCAGGGCACAGATACGCAGTATTTT. It is translated as CASRQGTDTQYF.

The chain uses TRBV7-2 and TRBJ2-1; D remains unclear. The CDR3 totals 14 residues. Trimming took 6 bases from V and 7 from J, leaving 16 bases between them. CDR1 and CDR2 from the germline V gene are SGHTA and FQGNSA. Here the CDR3 DNA reads TGTGCCAGCAGGGCAGAGGTCCTATCTAATGAGCAGTTCTTC. Residues: CASRAEVLSNEQFF. The entire variable domain, with the rest obtained from reference TRBV7-2 and TRBJ2-1, is as follows: GAGVSQSPSNKVTEKGKDVELRCDPISGHTALYWYRQSLGQGLEFLIYFQGNSAPDKSGLPSDRFSAERTGGSVSTLTIQRTQQEDSAVYLCASRAEVLSNEQFFGPGTRLTVL.

V and J are TRBV7-2 and TRBJ2-7; D gene uncertain. Trimming left V 5 bases short and J 3 bases short, with 8 bases between. The CDR3 is 12 residues long. Germline V gives CDR1 SGHTA, CDR2 FQGNSA. The CDR3 loop reads CASSTGYYEQYF. The CDR3 region has the DNA TGTGCCAGCAGCACCGGATACTACGAGCAGTACTTC.

This rearrangement joins TRBV7-2 to TRBJ1-6; D unresolved. Per germline, CDR1 SGHTA and CDR2 FQGNSA. V gave up 6 bases and J gave up 7 bases, with 13 bases separating them. CDR3 size: 14 residues. The CDR3 sequence: CASSSQAINSPLHF. In DNA form, the CDR3 reads TGTGCCAGCAGTTCGCAGGCGATCAATTCACCCCTCCACTTT. The whole variable domain, filled in from reference TRBV7-2 and TRBJ1-6, reads GAGVSQSPSNKVTEKGKDVELRCDPISGHTALYWYRQSLGQGLEFLIYFQGNSAPDKSGLPSDRFSAERTGGSVSTLTIQRTQQEDSAVYLCASSSQAINSPLHFGNGTRLTVT.

The DNA for the CDR3 is TGTGCCAGCAGCTCATGGGACACAGGGCCTCGAGAGACCCAGTACTTC. This sequence encodes CASSSWDTGPRETQYF. The chain combines TRBV7-6 with TRBJ2-5, with D possibly being TRBD1 (6 bases). The CDR3 has 16 amino acids. Trimming stripped 4 bases from V and 4 bases from J, with 19 bases between. Germline V gene sequence: CDR1 SGHVS, CDR2 FNYEAQ.

In its sample, this clonotype was seen a few times. The chain carries TRBV7-2 and TRBJ2-7; weak D call: TRBD1 (6 bases). Between the trimmed V and J ends, which lost 4 bases and 5 bases, there was a span of 12 bases. The germline V gene encodes CDR1 SGHTA and CDR2 FQGNSA. This CDR3 has 13 residues. The chain's CDR3 is CASSSLNRDEQYF. CDR3 coding DNA: TGTGCCAGCAGCTCCCTAAACAGGGACGAGCAGTACTTC.

In its sample, this clonotype was seen a few times. This chain links TRBV7-2 with TRBJ1-2; D is possibly TRBD1 (5 bases). V was cut by 3 bases and J by 5 bases, with 13 bases left in between. The CDR3 totals 14 residues. CDR1 and CDR2 from the germline V gene are SGHTA and FQGNSA. Here the CDR3 reads CASSFGGGVYGYTF. The CDR3 DNA reads TGTGCCAGCAGCTTTGGGGGAGGGGTTTATGGCTACACCTTC.

V usage is TRBV10-1 and J usage is TRBJ1-2; D is unclear. Trimming left V 3 bases short and J 12 bases short, with 11 bases between. Looked up from germline, CDR1 is WNHNN and CDR2 is SYGVQD (reference sequence). CDR3 length equals 11 residues. CDR3 in amino acids: CASSDLAPDTF. CDR3 sequence (DNA): TGCGCCAGCAGTGATCTGGCCCCGGACACCTTC.

This clonotype was seen more than once but under ten times. The rearrangement joins TRBV11-2 to TRBJ2-7; 15 bases map to TRBD2. The length of the CDR3 is 20 residues. CDR1 and CDR2 from the germline V gene are SGHAT and FQNNGV. Germline trimming cut 4 bases from V and 3 bases from J; bases unmatched to any gene: 16. The CDR3 protein is CASSSPRGLAGGPNVYEQYF. CDR3 nucleotides: TGTGCCAGCAGCTCCCCCCGAGGACTAGCGGGAGGGCCGAATGTCTACGAGCAGTACTTC. Combining the CDR3 with reference TRBV11-2 and TRBJ2-7 gives the whole variable domain EAGVAQSPRYKIIEKRQSVAFWCNPISGHATLYWYQQILGQGPKLLIQFQNNGVVDDSQLPKDRFSAERLKGVDSTLKIQPAKLEDSAVYLCASSSPRGLAGGPNVYEQYFGPGTRLTVT.

The V call is TRBV6-1, the J call TRBJ1-2; D remains ambiguous. Germline CDR1 reads MNHNS; CDR2 reads SASEGT. Trimming removed 2 bases from V and 3 bases from J, with 13 bases in between. This CDR3 region has 15 residues. CDR3 in amino acids: CASSEPRAVHYGYTF. The CDR3 region has the DNA TGTGCCAGCAGTGAACCCCGGGCGGTACACTATGGCTACACCTTC.

The chain joins TRBV7-8 to TRBJ2-5; 7 bases map to TRBD2. Germline loops: CDR1 SGHVS, CDR2 FQNEAQ. This CDR3 is built from 16 residues. J gave up 2 bases and V 1 base, and 7 bases lay outside the gene matches. The CDR3 DNA sequence: TGTGCCAGCAGCTTAGGGACTAGAGGGAGGCAAGAGACCCAGTACTTC. Protein product: CASSLGTRGRQETQYF.

The V gene is TRBV18, the J gene TRBJ2-5; 10 bases map to TRBD2. Germline V gives CDR1 KGHSH, CDR2 LQKENI. The V gene end was trimmed by 3 bases and the J gene end by 5 bases; junction bases not matched to a gene: 15. The CDR3 covers 18 residues. The CDR3: CASSPRSLAGANEETQYF. CDR3 DNA sequence: TGTGCCAGCTCACCCCGGTCCCTAGCGGGAGCAAATGAGGAGACCCAGTACTTC.

This clonotype was seen only a few times. The rearrangement uses TRBV7-9 and TRBJ1-1; D not certain. Trimming removed 5 bases from V and 0 bases from J, with 13 bases in between. Germline CDR1 reads SEHNR; CDR2 reads FQNEAQ (reference sequence). CDR3 length equals 15 residues. This CDR3 is CASSPELTLNTEAFF. The CDR3 DNA follows: TGTGCCAGCAGCCCTGAGCTGACTTTGAACACTGAAGCTTTCTTT.

The CDR3 region has the DNA TGTGCCAGCAGCGGATGGGGGGCTTTCGACGAGCAGTACTTC. Residues: CASSGWGAFDEQYF. V and J are TRBV7-2 and TRBJ2-7; D may correspond to TRBD1 or TRBD2 (6 bases each). CDR3 length: 14 residues. Trimming left V 5 bases short and J 5 bases short, with 16 bases between. Germline lookup yields CDR1 SGHTA and CDR2 FQGNSA.

The genes are TRBV7-4 and TRBJ1-3; D not resolved. The CDR3 contains 16 residues. V gave up 1 base and J gave up 0 bases, with 10 bases separating them. Germline V CDR1 and CDR2: SGHVT, SQSDAQ. CDR3 in amino acids: CASSLGTPISGNTIYF. The DNA of the CDR3 is TGTGCCAGCAGCTTAGGCACCCCAATCTCTGGAAACACCATATATTTT.

V usage is TRBV28 and J usage is TRBJ1-2, with TRBD1 identical over 9 bases. This CDR3 comprises 14 residues. Germline CDR1 reads MDHEN; CDR2 reads SYDVKM. After removal of 3 bases from V and 9 bases from J, the junction contained 8 bases not matched to a gene. CDR3 amino acids: CASSFTGGRRSYTF. The CDR3 DNA reads TGTGCCAGCAGTTTTACAGGGGGCAGAAGGAGCTACACCTTC.

The table lists this clonotype with a few counts. The genes are TRBV2 and TRBJ1-2; no clear D gene. CDR3 length equals 13 residues. The ends were cut back, 6 bases at V and 8 bases at J, with 16 bases in the middle. Germline V gene lookup returns CDR1 SNHLY and CDR2 FYNNEI. CDR3 bases: TGTGCCAGCAGCCCGGACCGTCCTGGGGGCTACACCTTC. It translates to CASSPDRPGGYTF.

The chain employs TRBV6-6 and TRBJ1-1; D uncertain. The CDR3 is 13 residues long. CDR1 is MNHNY, CDR2 SVGAGI, per germline (reference sequence). Trimming removed 7 bases at V and 0 bases at J, with 9 bases between. The CDR3 DNA reads TGTGCCAGCACACCACGGTTGAACACTGAAGCTTTCTTT. It encodes CASTPRLNTEAFF.

The V call is TRBV20-1, the J call TRBJ2-3; 9 bases fit TRBD2. Germline V gene data show CDR1 as DFQATT and CDR2 as SNEGSKA (reference sequence). With V trimmed by 2 bases and J by 0 bases, 15 bases remained unmatched. CDR3 size: 19 residues. CDR3 sequence (DNA): TGCAGTGCTAGACCTATTAGCGGGAGCATTACCTCTAGCACAGATACGCAGTATTTT. Protein: CSARPISGSITSSTDTQYF.

In its sample, this clonotype was seen a few times. V is TRBV12-3 or TRBV12-4 and J is TRBJ1-2, with unresolved D. With 0 bases removed from V and 14 bases from J, the gap between germline ends came to 13 bases. The CDR3 contains 12 residues. DNA of the CDR3: TGTGCCAGCAGTTTAGCCCCGGCGAGTTGGACCTTC. Translated, it gives CASSLAPASWTF.

The chain uses TRBV10-3 and TRBJ1-5; unclear D gene. Trimming took off 6 bases at V and 3 bases at J, with 9 bases between the two ends. Looked up from germline, CDR1 is ENHRY and CDR2 is SYGVKD. The CDR3 loop spans 13 amino acids. The CDR3 nucleotides are TGTGCCATCAGCCCTGCGGTCAATCAGCCCCAGCATTTT. Translating it yields CAISPAVNQPQHF.

The chain employs TRBV18 and TRBJ1-1; no firm D call. Germline V CDR1 and CDR2: KGHSH, LQKENI. The V gene lost 3 bases and the J gene lost 4 bases, with 15 bases spanning the gap. This CDR3 is built from 15 residues. CDR3 region: CASSPSMGKGTEAFF. CDR3 sequence (DNA): TGTGCCAGCTCACCCTCTATGGGCAAGGGCACTGAAGCTTTCTTT.

This clonotype came up a few times. The chain carries TRBV7-2 and TRBJ2-1; tentatively, D is TRBD2 (6 bases). The V gene lost 7 bases and the J gene lost 13 bases, with 17 bases spanning the gap. CDR1 SGHTA and CDR2 FQGNSA come from the germline V gene. The CDR3 runs 12 residues. The CDR3 DNA reads as TGTGCCAGCACCGGAGGGCCTCGGAAACAGTTCTTC. Translating it yields CASTGGPRKQFF.

The DNA for the CDR3 is TGTGCCAGCAGTTTAAAGGGGGGATGGGCCTACGAGCAGTACTTC. Translation: CASSLKGGWAYEQYF. The chain has TRBV12-3 or TRBV12-4 and TRBJ2-7, with D perhaps being TRBD1 or TRBD2 (6 bases each). The CDR3 covers 15 residues. Trimming pared 2 bases from V and 2 bases from J, leaving 13 bases between.

The rearrangement joins TRBV19 to TRBJ2-1, with 8 bases identical to TRBD1. The CDR3 is 21 residues long. V lost 4 bases and J lost 4; bases outside the gene matches: 24. The germline V gene has CDR1 LNHDA and CDR2 SQIVND (reference sequence). The CDR3 bases are TGTGCCAGTAGTAGCGGTGGTTTGGGGCAGGGGGCTGTTATGGGATACAATGAGCAGTTCTTC. Translation gives CASSSGGLGQGAVMGYNEQFF.

This clonotype was seen more than once but under ten times. V and J are TRBV28 and TRBJ1-4; D is unresolved. The ends were cut back, 5 bases at V and 5 bases at J, with 18 bases in the middle. Germline CDR1 reads MDHEN; CDR2 reads SYDVKM. This CDR3 contains 16 residues. This CDR3 is CASSLIAGWRNEKLFF. CDR3 DNA sequence: TGTGCCAGCAGTCTAATAGCCGGGTGGAGGAATGAAAAACTGTTTTTT. The whole variable domain, filled in from reference TRBV28 and TRBJ1-4, reads DVKVTQSSRYLVKRTGEKVFLECVQDMDHENMFWYRQDPGLGLRLIYFSYDVKMKEKGDIPEGYSVSREKKERFSLILESASTNQTSMYLCASSLIAGWRNEKLFFGSGTQLSVL.